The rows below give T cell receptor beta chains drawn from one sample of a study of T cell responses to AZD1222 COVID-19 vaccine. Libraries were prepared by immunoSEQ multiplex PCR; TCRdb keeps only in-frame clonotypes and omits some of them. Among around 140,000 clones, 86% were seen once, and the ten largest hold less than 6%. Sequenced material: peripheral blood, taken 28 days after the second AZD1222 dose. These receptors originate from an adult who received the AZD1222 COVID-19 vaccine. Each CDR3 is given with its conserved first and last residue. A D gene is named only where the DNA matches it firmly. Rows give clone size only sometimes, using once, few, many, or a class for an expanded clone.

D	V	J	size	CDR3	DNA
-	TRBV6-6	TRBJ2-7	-	CASSGSRGSYEQYF	TGTGCCAGCAGTGGGTCGCGAGGCTCCTACGAGCAGTACTTC
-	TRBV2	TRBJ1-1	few	CASSEALNTEAFF	TGTGCCAGCAGTGAAGCGCTGAACACTGAAGCTTTCTTT
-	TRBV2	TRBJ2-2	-	CASSATHTGELFF	TGTGCCAGCAGTGCGACTCACACCGGGGAGCTGTTTTTT
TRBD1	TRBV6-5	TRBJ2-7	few	CASSFPPGQSPREQYF	TGTGCCAGCAGTTTCCCTCCGGGACAGTCCCCTCGGGAGCAGTACTTC
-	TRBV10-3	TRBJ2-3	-	CAISESTDTQYF	TGTGCCATCAGTGAGTCGACAGATACGCAGTATTTT
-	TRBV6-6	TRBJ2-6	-	CASSYRLGSGANVLTF	TGTGCCAGCAGTTATAGATTAGGCTCTGGGGCCAACGTCCTGACTTTC
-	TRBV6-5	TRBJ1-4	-	CASSYSAEGEKLFF	TGTGCCAGCAGTTACTCCGCAGAAGGTGAAAAACTGTTTTTT
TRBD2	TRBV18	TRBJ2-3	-	CASSPLRELDTQYF	TGTGCCAGCTCTCCTCTGCGGGAGTTGGATACGCAGTATTTT
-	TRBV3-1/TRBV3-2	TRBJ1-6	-	CASSDAEGRLSPLHF	TGTGCCAGCAGCGATGCAGAGGGTCGTCTATCACCCCTCCACTTT
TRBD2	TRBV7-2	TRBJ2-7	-	CASSLRGEKAYEQYF	TGTGCCAGCAGCTTACGGGGGGAAAAGGCCTACGAGCAGTACTTC
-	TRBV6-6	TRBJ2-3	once	CASSSQGGAPTDTQYF	TGTGCCAGCAGCTCCCAAGGGGGGGCGCCTACAGATACGCAGTATTTT
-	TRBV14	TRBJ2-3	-	CASSQMNTQYF	TGTGCCAGCAGCCAGATGAATACGCAGTATTTT
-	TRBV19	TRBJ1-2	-	CASTPRDTDFHGYTF	TGTGCCAGTACTCCCCGGGACACCGACTTCCATGGCTACACCTTC
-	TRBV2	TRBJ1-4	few	CAYHRATNEKLFF	TGTGCCTACCACAGGGCAACTAATGAAAAACTGTTTTTT
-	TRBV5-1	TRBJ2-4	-	CASSLEAKNIQYF	TGCGCCAGCAGCTTGGAGGCCAAAAACATTCAGTACTTC
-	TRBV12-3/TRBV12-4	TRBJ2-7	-	CASSFTGEQYF	TGTGCCAGCAGTTTCACAGGCGAGCAGTACTTC
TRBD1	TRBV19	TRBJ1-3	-	CASGQGISGNTIYF	TGTGCCAGCGGACAGGGGATCTCTGGAAACACCATATATTTT
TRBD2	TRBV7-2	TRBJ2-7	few	CASTPSGGPYEQYF	TGTGCCAGCACCCCCTCGGGGGGACCCTACGAGCAGTACTTC
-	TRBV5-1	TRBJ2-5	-	CASSKAGTSNGETQYF	TGCGCCAGCAGCAAAGCTGGGACAAGCAACGGAGAGACCCAGTACTTC
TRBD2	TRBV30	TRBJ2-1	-	CAWMGTSGGGLYNEQFF	TGTGCCTGGATGGGGACTAGCGGAGGGGGACTCTACAATGAGCAGTTCTTC
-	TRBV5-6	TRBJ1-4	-	CASSFRGAGEKLFF	TGTGCCAGCAGCTTCCGGGGGGCGGGTGAAAAACTGTTTTTT
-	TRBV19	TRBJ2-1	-	CASSTAEGREYNEQFF	TGTGCCAGTAGTACCGCGGAGGGCCGGGAGTACAATGAGCAGTTCTTC
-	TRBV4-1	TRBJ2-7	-	CASSPPGGTYEQYF	TGCGCCAGCAGCCCCCCCGGGGGTACCTACGAGCAGTACTTC
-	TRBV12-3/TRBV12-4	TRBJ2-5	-	CASSFQETQYF	TGTGCCAGCAGTTTCCAAGAGACCCAGTACTTC
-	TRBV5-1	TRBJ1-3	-	CASSPGIYGNTIYF	TGCGCCAGCAGCCCAGGGATTTATGGAAACACCATATATTTT
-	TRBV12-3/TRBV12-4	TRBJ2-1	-	CASSLIGSNEQFF	TGTGCCAGCAGTTTAATAGGCAGTAACGAGCAGTTCTTC
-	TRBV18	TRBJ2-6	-	CASSLPTGTGANVLTF	TGTGCCAGCTCACTTCCCACAGGGACTGGGGCCAACGTCCTGACTTTC
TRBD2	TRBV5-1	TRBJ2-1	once	CASSPLAGVVNEQFF	TGCGCCAGCAGCCCACTAGCGGGAGTTGTCAATGAGCAGTTCTTC
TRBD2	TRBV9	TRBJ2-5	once	CASSPTSGGDETQYF	TGTGCCAGCAGCCCGACTAGCGGGGGGGATGAGACCCAGTACTTC
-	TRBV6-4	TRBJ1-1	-	CASSDTIPDTEAFF	TGTGCCAGCAGTGATACCATCCCGGACACTGAAGCTTTCTTT
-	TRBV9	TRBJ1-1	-	CASSGQTGEAFF	TGTGCCAGCAGCGGACAGACAGGAGAAGCTTTCTTT
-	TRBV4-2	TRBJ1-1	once	CASSRALGPMNTEAFF	TGTGCCAGCAGCCGGGCCTTGGGACCTATGAACACTGAAGCTTTCTTT
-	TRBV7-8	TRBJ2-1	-	CASSLVSVEQFF	TGTGCCAGCAGCTTAGTCTCGGTTGAGCAGTTCTTC
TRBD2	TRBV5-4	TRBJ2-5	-	CASSPGGGGWETQYF	TGTGCCAGCAGTCCCGGCGGGGGGGGTTGGGAGACCCAGTACTTC
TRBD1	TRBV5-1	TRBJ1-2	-	CASSSQGYYGYTF	TGCGCCAGCAGTTCACAGGGGTACTATGGCTACACCTTC
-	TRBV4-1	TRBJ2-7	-	CASSQEEGRVGEQYF	TGCGCCAGCAGCCAAGAGGAGGGTAGAGTCGGCGAGCAGTACTTC
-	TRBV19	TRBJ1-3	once	CASWTDNSGNTIYF	TGTGCCAGTTGGACGGACAACTCTGGAAACACCATATATTTT
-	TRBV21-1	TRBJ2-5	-	CASSKGTVETQYF	TGTGCCAGCAGCAAAGGGACGGTAGAGACCCAGTACTTC
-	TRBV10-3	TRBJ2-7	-	CAISGNYEQYF	TGTGCCATCAGTGGGAACTACGAGCAGTACTTC
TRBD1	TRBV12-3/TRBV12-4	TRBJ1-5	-	CASSQDRVNTQHF	TGTGCCAGCAGCCAAGACAGGGTGAACACCCAGCATTTT
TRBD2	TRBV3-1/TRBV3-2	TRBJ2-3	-	CASSLSRLAGGMYTQYF	TGTGCCAGCAGCCTGTCCCGATTAGCGGGGGGTATGTATACGCAGTATTTT